These 21 T cell receptor beta chains originate from one sample sequenced in a study of Graves' ophthalmopathy and Graves' hyperthyroidism. The study amplified TCR beta CDR3 regions using RNA transcripts. Scientists carried out first-round RT-PCR using HTBI primers and then a second-round multiplex PCR. TCRdb re-analysed the multiplex PCR reads in MiXCR, keeping a single row per CDR3 protein. The table shows 300,000 to 400,000 distinct CDR3 sequences, with about a sixth occurring only once. What was sequenced was peripheral blood. These receptors all come from an adult woman with stable Graves' hyperthyroidism.

With regard to this clonotype: It may be a read error: a sequence one base away is much more abundant. The CDR3 ends on some other residue instead of the conserved phenylalanine or tryptophan, so this is likely a read error. The genes are TRBV5-1 and TRBJ2-4; 9 bases map to TRBD1. CDR1 is SGHRS, CDR2 YFSETQ, per germline. V shed 0 bases, J shed 0 bases, and the junction held 1 base outside the gene matches. There are 16 residues in the CDR3. The CDR3 region has the DNA TGCGCCAGCAGCTTGGGACAGGGGGTAGCCAAAAACATTCAGTACCTC. Translation: CASSLGQGVAKNIQYL.

In its sample, this clonotype was seen many times. The chain carries TRBV5-1 and TRBJ2-7, with TRBD2 matching over 12 bases. Unmatched junction bases numbered 4, after V lost 0 bases and J lost 6 bases. The CDR3 has 15 residues. From germline, CDR1 is SGHRS and CDR2 YFSETQ. Here the CDR3 reads CASSLALAGGVEQYF. CDR3 bases: TGCGCCAGCAGCTTGGCACTAGCGGGAGGTGTCGAGCAGTACTTC.

There are many counts of this clonotype. The CDR3 DNA reads TGTGCCAGCAGTTTCACAGGGGGCGCGGCCAAAAACATTCAGTACTTC. Translation gives CASSFTGGAAKNIQYF. The chain employs TRBV6-5 and TRBJ2-4; TRBD1 matches 9 bases. The CDR3 spans 16 residues. Trimming removed 4 bases from V and 1 base from J; junction bases left unmatched: 5. Germline lookup yields CDR1 MNHEY and CDR2 SVGAGI.

This clonotype was picked up many times. This chain joins TRBV6-5 and TRBJ2-5, with 7 bases aligning to TRBD2. This CDR3 comprises 13 residues. Germline V lookup: CDR1 MNHEY, CDR2 SVGAGI. Trimming cost V 10 bases and J 2 bases; bases outside gene matches: 7. In nucleotides, the CDR3 is TGTGCCACCCAGCGGGAAGGGCAAGAGACCCAGTACTTC. Translation: CATQREGQETQYF.

There are a few counts of this clonotype. This sequence may be a read error, since a much larger clone differs from it by one base. The gene calls are TRBV20-1 and TRBJ1-5, with 11 bases identical to TRBD1. Germline CDR1 DFQATT, CDR2 SNEGSKA (reference sequence). This CDR3 has 13 residues. The DNA of the CDR3 is TGCAGTGCTAAGGGACAGGGGGGGCAGCCCCTGCATTTT. It encodes CSAKGQGGQPLHF.

This clonotype was recorded many times. The rearrangement uses TRBV12-3 or TRBV12-4 and TRBJ2-7; the D is unclear. The CDR3 loop spans 13 amino acids. V shed 5 bases and J shed 2 bases, with 10 bases lying between them. DNA of the CDR3: TGTGCCAGCAGTGGCCCAGTAACCTACGAGCAGTACTTC. The encoded protein is CASSGPVTYEQYF.

The sample holds many counts of this clonotype. The V call is TRBV6-1, the J call TRBJ2-5; D not certain. In germline, CDR1 is MNHNS, CDR2 SASEGT. V was shortened by 11 bases and J by 4 bases, with 11 bases between the two germline ends. This CDR3 has 11 amino acids. CDR3 DNA sequence: TGTGCCGGCCGGAAGCGAGAGACCCAGTACTTC. It yields the protein CAGRKRETQYF.

This clonotype was picked up many times. The chain employs TRBV20-1 and TRBJ2-7; TRBD2 agrees at 8 bases. Trimming took 3 bases from V and 7 from J; bases not matched to a gene: 23. The CDR3 contains 18 residues. Germline CDR1 reads DFQATT; CDR2 reads SNEGSKA (reference sequence). The CDR3 loop is CSARGLRIAGSPVGEQYF. The CDR3 nucleotides are TGCAGTGCTAGGGGCCTGAGGATAGCGGGATCTCCCGTGGGTGAGCAGTACTTC.

Points on this clonotype: A much larger clone sits a single nucleotide away, making a read error possible. This chain joins TRBV7-9 and TRBJ1-1; D might be TRBD1 (6 bases). Germline V gene lookup returns CDR1 SEHNR and CDR2 FQNEAQ (reference sequence). This CDR3 is built from 13 residues. CDR3 nucleotides: TGTGCCAGCAGCTTAGGTGGGGGCTGGGAAGCTCTCTTT. This sequence encodes CASSLGGGWEALF.

Notes on this clonotype: One end of the junction fails to match germline, which may point to a read error. The V call is TRBV19, the J call TRBJ1-1; a possible D gene is TRBD1 (5 bases). Germline CDR1 and CDR2: LNHDA and SQIVND (reference sequence). The CDR3 is 14 amino acids. CDR3 nucleotides: TGTGCCAGTAGTACGGACACGGAGGACACTGATGCTTTCTTT. Amino acids: CASSTDTEDTDAFF. Filled out from reference TRBV19 and TRBJ1-1, the complete variable domain reads DGGITQSPKYLFRKEGQNVTLSCEQNLNHDAMYWYRQDPGQGLRLIYYSQIVNDFQKGDIAEGYSVSREKKESFPLTVTSAQKNPTAFYLCASSTDTEDTDAFFGQGTRLTVV.

This clonotype was observed many times. V and J are TRBV19 and TRBJ2-2; D may correspond to TRBD1 or TRBD2 (5 bases each). Germline V gene lookup returns CDR1 LNHDA and CDR2 SQIVND (reference sequence). The CDR3 spans 15 residues. V lost 7 bases, J lost 0 bases, and 12 bases lay in between. This chain's CDR3 is CASTKGSANTGELFF. CDR3 nucleotides: TGTGCCAGTACCAAGGGGAGTGCGAACACCGGGGAGCTGTTTTTT.

This clonotype was found many times. The rearrangement links TRBV7-2 to TRBJ2-5; D call uncertain. Germline lookup yields CDR1 SGHTA and CDR2 FQGNSA. This CDR3 comprises 18 residues. V lost 2 bases, J lost 0 bases, and 19 bases lay in between. CDR3 in DNA: TGTGCCAGCAGCTTATATCGGGTACAACGAACATACCAAGAGACCCAGTACTTC. Residues: CASSLYRVQRTYQETQYF.

The sample holds many counts of this clonotype. The V and J genes are TRBV11-1 and TRBJ2-2; 7 positions match TRBD1. V trimming: 5 bases; J trimming: 9 bases; junction bases outside the gene matches: 21. The CDR3 extends over 18 amino acids. The germline V gene encodes CDR1 SGHAT and CDR2 FQDESV (reference sequence). CDR3 coding DNA: TGTGCCAGCAGCCCGAAACCGAGGGGGCGAGTTATAGACCGGGAGCTGTTTTTT. Amino acids: CASSPKPRGRVIDRELFF.

This clonotype has a count of ten or more. The V gene is TRBV6-2 or TRBV6-3, the J gene TRBJ1-6; tentatively, D is TRBD1 (5 bases). V lost 6 bases, J lost 0 bases, and 12 bases lay in between. The germline V gene has CDR1 MNHEY and CDR2 SVGEGT. The CDR3 length is 16 residues. The CDR3, as DNA: TGTGCCAGCAGAAGGACAAGAAGCTCCTATAATTCACCCCTCCACTTT. This codes for CASRRTRSSYNSPLHF.

Ten or more counts support this clonotype. The gene calls are TRBV28 and TRBJ1-1; D is possibly TRBD1 (5 bases). The germline V gene encodes CDR1 MDHEN and CDR2 SYDVKM. The CDR3 length is 15 residues. Trimming cost V 5 bases and J 3 bases, with 16 bases left between them. The CDR3 spells CASSVRQLRDTEAFF. Here the CDR3 DNA reads TGTGCCAGCAGTGTCAGACAGCTCCGGGACACTGAAGCTTTCTTT.

V is TRBV6-2 or TRBV6-3 and J is TRBJ2-7; the D is unclear. The V gene's germline CDR1 is MNHEY and CDR2 SVGEGT. Trimming left V 8 bases short and J 4 bases short, with 15 bases between. The CDR3 sequence is 13 residues long. The CDR3 sequence is CASSFGSRYEQYF. As DNA, the CDR3 is TGTGCCAGCTCGTTCGGGTCCCGATACGAGCAGTACTTC.

This clonotype came up many times. The chain recombines TRBV11-2 with TRBJ2-5, with 9 positions matching TRBD1. J lost 4 bases, V lost 4 bases, and 4 bases had no gene match. The CDR3 loop spans 14 amino acids. CDR1 and CDR2 from the germline V gene are SGHAT and FQNNGV. The CDR3 spells CASSSTGGAETQYF. The CDR3 region has the DNA TGTGCCAGCAGCTCCACAGGGGGCGCAGAGACCCAGTACTTC.

The chain couples TRBV4-3 to TRBJ2-7, with 10 bases that match TRBD2. Trimming removed 1 base from V and 1 base from J; junction bases left unmatched: 4. The CDR3 consists of 16 residues. CDR1 is LGHNA, CDR2 YSLEER, per germline. The CDR3 protein is CASSQALAGESYEQYF. Written as DNA, the CDR3 is TGCGCCAGCAGCCAAGCCCTAGCGGGAGAATCCTACGAGCAGTACTTC.

This chain connects TRBV12-3 or TRBV12-4 to TRBJ1-1; D is possibly TRBD1 (6 bases). The V end was cut by 3 bases, the J end by 2 bases, with 19 bases between. The length of the CDR3 is 17 residues. The CDR3 here is CASSFRGSSSSNTEAFF. CDR3 coding DNA: TGTGCCAGCAGTTTTAGGGGGTCCTCTAGTTCTAACACTGAAGCTTTCTTT.

This clonotype was recorded many times. J is TRBJ2-7 and V is TRBV28, with 7 bases aligning to TRBD1. Germline V lookup: CDR1 MDHEN, CDR2 SYDVKM. The junction had 15 bases not matched to a gene; V was cut back by 1 base and J by 0 bases. CDR3 length equals 19 residues. This CDR3 is CASSLLVASGTVPSYEQYF. For the CDR3, the DNA is TGTGCCAGCAGTTTATTAGTAGCTTCCGGGACAGTCCCCTCCTACGAGCAGTACTTC.

There are many counts of this clonotype. This chain uses TRBV6-2 or TRBV6-3 with TRBJ2-5; TRBD2 matches 11 bases. The germline V gene has CDR1 MNHEY and CDR2 SVGEGT. This CDR3 is built from 18 residues. J gave up 4 bases and V 2 bases, and 12 bases lay outside the gene matches. The CDR3 nucleotides are TGTGCCAGCAGTTACGTAGTCCTCCTAGGGACTAGCGGAGAGACCCAGTACTTC. This translates into CASSYVVLLGTSGETQYF.